These T cell receptor beta chains were read from a single sample in a study of blood T cells in healthy people across ages. Using its own MiXCR run on the 5' RACE reads, TCRdb lists one record per CDR3 protein. The table has under 2,000,000 distinct CDR3 sequences, approximately 50% seen once. Sequenced: blood. The source of these receptors is a woman between 40 and 55 years old in good health. The CDR3 runs from the conserved cysteine through the conserved F or W. Each record gives: V gene, clone size, D gene, J gene, CDR3 DNA, CDR3 protein. D genes are given only for firm matches. Not all rows give a size; the values are once, few, many and, for expanded clones, a class.

TRBV7-2	NA	NA	TRBJ1-5	TGTGCCAGCAGCCCAGCCTTCGGAGATCAGCCCCAGCATTTT	CASSPAFGDQPQHF
TRBV6-1	NA	NA	TRBJ2-3	TGTGCCAGCAGACCGACTAAGACTAGCACAGATACGCAGTATTTT	CASRPTKTSTDTQYF
TRBV6-2/TRBV6-3	NA	TRBD2	TRBJ2-5	TGTGCCAGCAGTTATCTAATCGGGGGGCAGTACTTC	CASSYLIGGQYF
TRBV2	NA	NA	TRBJ2-1	TGTGCCAGCACGAATTACAGGGATGCCTACAATGAGCAGTTCTTC	CASTNYRDAYNEQFF
TRBV29-1	NA	TRBD1	TRBJ2-3	TGCAGCGTCGCCTCGGACAGGCGGAATACGCAGTATTTT	CSVASDRRNTQYF
TRBV7-9	NA	TRBD2	TRBJ2-1	TGTGCCAGCAGCTCATTAGGACGAGCGGGGAGCTCCTACAATGAGCAGTTCTTC	CASSSLGRAGSSYNEQFF
TRBV2	NA	TRBD2	TRBJ2-5	TGTGCCAGCAGGGGGAGACTAGCGGGGCCCCAAGAGACCCAGTACTTC	CASRGRLAGPQETQYF
TRBV6-2/TRBV6-3	few	TRBD2	TRBJ2-1	TGTGCCAGCACCACTGGGGCTAGCGGGGGTTACCTGTACAATGAGCAGTTCTTC	CASTTGASGGYLYNEQFF
TRBV5-1	few	TRBD1	TRBJ2-1	TGCGCCAGCAGCCCGCCGGGACAGGGGGCACATGAGCAGTTCTTC	CASSPPGQGAHEQFF
TRBV6-2/TRBV6-3	NA	NA	TRBJ2-3	TGTGCCAGCAGTTACTTAAGTGGAGCGGCAGATACGCAGTATTTT	CASSYLSGAADTQYF
TRBV7-8	NA	NA	TRBJ1-2	TGTGCCAGCAGCCTAGTTACAGGGATTACTAACTATGGCTACACCTTC	CASSLVTGITNYGYTF
TRBV12-3/TRBV12-4	many	NA	TRBJ2-7	TGTGCCAGCAGCTTGGTTGGCGTCGGCTACGAGCAGTACTTC	CASSLVGVGYEQYF
TRBV28	NA	NA	TRBJ2-1	TGTGCCAGCAGTTCCCTCAGGGCGGCATACAATGAGCAGTTCTTC	CASSSLRAAYNEQFF
TRBV6-2/TRBV6-3	NA	NA	TRBJ2-3	TGTGCCAGCAGTTACCAGGAATTCACAGATACGCAGTATTTT	CASSYQEFTDTQYF
TRBV12-3/TRBV12-4	NA	NA	TRBJ2-1	TGTGCCAGCAGTCTGGACAGTGGTACGGTCCGTGAGCAGTTCTTC	CASSLDSGTVREQFF
TRBV6-5	NA	TRBD1	TRBJ2-1	TGTGCCAGCAGTTACGCGGGACAGGTGTTTCGTGAGCAGTTCTTC	CASSYAGQVFREQFF
TRBV12-3/TRBV12-4	NA	TRBD2	TRBJ2-5	TGTGCCAGCAGGTTGGGACTAGCGGTGCAGACCCAGTACTTC	CASRLGLAVQTQYF
TRBV27	NA	NA	TRBJ2-5	TGTGCCAGCAGTCCAGGATGGGGGGTCCAAGAGACCCAGTACTTC	CASSPGWGVQETQYF
TRBV6-6	NA	NA	TRBJ2-6	TGTGCCAGCAGGGAACAGGAGCTAGGGGCCAACGTCCTGACTTTC	CASREQELGANVLTF
TRBV29-1	few	NA	TRBJ2-5	TGCAGCGCTATACCTTTCCAAGAGACCCAGTACTTC	CSAIPFQETQYF
TRBV4-1	NA	TRBD2	TRBJ2-7	TGCGCCAGCAGCCAACTTAGCGGGGTGAATGAGCAGTACTTC	CASSQLSGVNEQYF
TRBV27	many	NA	TRBJ2-7	TGTGCCAGCAGTCTACAGGGTGGTGAGCAGTACTTC	CASSLQGGEQYF
TRBV4-3	many	NA	TRBJ2-3	TGCGCCAGCAGCCAAGGTCCAGATACGCAGTATTTT	CASSQGPDTQYF
TRBV7-9	NA	NA	TRBJ1-1	TGTGCCAGCACCAGGATGGCGGACCAGGGAGCTTTCTTT	CASTRMADQGAFF
TRBV4-3	NA	TRBD2	TRBJ2-7	TGCGCCAGCAGCTCCCGGCCTAGCGGGGGGGCCGTTTCCTACGAGCAGTACTTC	CASSSRPSGGAVSYEQYF
TRBV29-1	few	NA	TRBJ1-1	TGCAGCGCCGGACGCGGCCTGAACACTGAAGCTTTCTTT	CSAGRGLNTEAFF
TRBV6-5	NA	NA	TRBJ2-7	TGTGCCAGCAGGGACGGGGGAGTCGGATCCTACGAGCAGTACTTC	CASRDGGVGSYEQYF
TRBV25-1	few	NA	TRBJ2-1	TGTGCCAGCAGTCTTCCGGGGGGCCGGAATGAGCAGTTCTTC	CASSLPGGRNEQFF
TRBV5-1	few	NA	TRBJ2-6	TGCGCCAGCAGCACCGGACAGACCTCCTCTGGGGCCAACGTCCTGACTTTC	CASSTGQTSSGANVLTF
TRBV5-1	NA	NA	TRBJ1-2	TGCGCCAGCAGCTTGGGCAGGATCTACACCTTC	CASSLGRIYTF
TRBV28	NA	TRBD2	TRBJ2-1	TGTGCCAGCAGTTTATTCAGCAACCCGGGGGGGCGGAGAAGTGAGCAGTTCTTC	CASSLFSNPGGRRSEQFF
TRBV20-1	NA	NA	TRBJ1-1	TGCAGTGCTAGAGACCCTAGGGGGGACACTGAAGCTTTCTTT	CSARDPRGDTEAFF
TRBV7-9	NA	NA	TRBJ2-1	TGTGCCAGCGTCGGGAGTACCTACAATGAGCAGTTCTTC	CASVGSTYNEQFF
TRBV20-1	few	TRBD1	TRBJ2-7	TGCAGTGCTCCTCTCCAGGGGGATTTATACGAGCAGTACTTC	CSAPLQGDLYEQYF